This TCR beta chain comes out of a study of human T cells and chemical hapten exposure. Notes on the study in general: Sensitizing with DPC caused no change in TCRs above 1 in 1000 frequency. Patch test scores rose with PT1 expanded TCR counts, a positive correlation. Clustering by CDR3 similarity yielded significantly more large clusters from expanded TCRs than controls.

This clonotype was detected a few times. As yet, its antigen is unknown. The CDR3 runs 13 residues. V lost 2 bases, J lost 6 bases, and 13 bases lay in between. From germline, CDR1 is DFQATT and CDR2 SNEGSKA (reference sequence). Indicated time point: patch test 3, about 24 weeks after DPC sensitization. Indicated treatment: therapeutic diphenylcyclopropenone sensitization with weekly scalp DPC. One entry per CDR3 protein, called by TCRdb with MiXCR from the RACE reads. The data show roughly 100,000 distinct CDR3 sequences, with around 35% seen just once and less than 3% held by the top ten. The chain couples TRBV20-1 to TRBJ1-1; possible D gene TRBD1, 5 bases. The sequence came from a man aged 40-50 years with alopecia areata. Some clones in this sample may be carry-over from other donors' samples. The starting material was whole blood, obtained in connection with sensitization to the hapten diphenylcyclopropenone (DPC). CDR3 region: CSARTVGRPEAFF. The DNA for the CDR3 is TGCAGTGCTAGAACGGTGGGGCGGCCTGAAGCTTTCTTT.